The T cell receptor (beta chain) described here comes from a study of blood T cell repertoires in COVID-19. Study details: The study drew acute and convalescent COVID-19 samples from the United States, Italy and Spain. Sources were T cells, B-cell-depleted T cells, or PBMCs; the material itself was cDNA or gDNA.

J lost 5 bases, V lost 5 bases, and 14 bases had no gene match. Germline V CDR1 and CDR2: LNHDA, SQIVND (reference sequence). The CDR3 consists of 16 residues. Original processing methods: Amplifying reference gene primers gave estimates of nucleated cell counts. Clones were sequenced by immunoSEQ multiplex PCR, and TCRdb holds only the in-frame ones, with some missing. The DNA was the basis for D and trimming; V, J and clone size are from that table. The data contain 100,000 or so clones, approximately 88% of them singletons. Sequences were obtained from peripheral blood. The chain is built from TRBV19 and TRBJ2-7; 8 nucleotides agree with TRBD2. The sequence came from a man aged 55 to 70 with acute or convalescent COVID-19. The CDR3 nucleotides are TGTGCCAGTAGTTCCACTCGGGGGGGCGCGGTGAACGAGCAGTACTTC. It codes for CASSSTRGGAVNEQYF.